This is a list of T cell receptor beta chains from one sample in a study of control samples from healthy donors and cancer patients. The assay was immunoSEQ multiplex PCR, and TCRdb's table has in-frame clones only and misses some. This sample has roughly 130,000 clones, with 85% to 95% found just once. The sequenced sample was blood. The receptors were sampled from a man aged 25-40 years in good health. The conserved cysteine and the conserved F or W are not part of the CDR3 here. Size values are once, few and many counts, or a class for expanded clones, and some rows have none.

v_gene	j_gene	abundance	len	CDR3aa
TRBV10-3	TRBJ1-1	.	13	AISESNGANSQAF
TRBV19	TRBJ1-2	.	11	ASMGQSFYGYT
TRBV6-2/TRBV6-3	TRBJ2-3	.	12	ASSYGGDTDTQY
TRBV7-8	TRBJ1-2	.	12	ASSLIKVAHGYT
TRBV19	TRBJ1-2	.	13	ASSIGTGSNYGYT
TRBV5-1	TRBJ2-3	.	12	ASSKSGDTDTQY
TRBV5-1	TRBJ1-2	.	11	ASSQGTDYGYT
TRBV5-4	TRBJ1-1	.	13	ASSLRGLGSTEAF
TRBV27	TRBJ2-3	once	12	ASSLQRSTDTQY
TRBV4-3	TRBJ2-7	.	12	ASSQGTVSYEQY
TRBV6-5	TRBJ2-7	.	12	ASSLGTGGYEQY
TRBV11-2	TRBJ1-1	.	12	ASSFWAQNTEAF
TRBV3-1/TRBV3-2	TRBJ2-5	once	13	ASSQNWDLQETQY
TRBV7-2	TRBJ1-5	.	13	ASSSTEDSNQPQH
TRBV30	TRBJ2-5	.	11	AWSSRAGETQY
TRBV7-2	TRBJ1-6	.	15	ASSLTGVGPYNSPLH
TRBV7-8	TRBJ1-1	.	13	ASSLLRGAGTEAF
TRBV6-5	TRBJ2-7	.	11	ASSLQGVYEQY
TRBV3-1/TRBV3-2	TRBJ1-4	few	13	ASSQGGTDIEKLF
TRBV7-2	TRBJ2-5	once	11	ASSLEQGETQY
TRBV5-1	TRBJ2-7	.	14	ASSLDWTGAIYEQY
TRBV10-2	TRBJ1-5	once	11	ASRSNSNQPQH
TRBV3-1/TRBV3-2	TRBJ2-1	.	11	ASRPGSGNEQF
TRBV18	TRBJ2-3	.	13	ASSLQGPRADTQY
TRBV11-2	TRBJ2-5	.	11	ASSLGRQETQY
TRBV30	TRBJ1-1	.	10	AWSSTRGGAF
TRBV28	TRBJ1-5	.	12	ASKSGTHNQPQH
TRBV7-9	TRBJ1-5	.	15	ASSSGIGTVLNQPQH
TRBV12-3/TRBV12-4	TRBJ1-2	.	11	ASSFGGGYGYT
TRBV27	TRBJ1-1	.	11	ASRIQGSTEAF
TRBV5-5	TRBJ1-1	.	13	ASSLVVSLNTEAF
TRBV19	TRBJ2-7	.	14	ASSIVLGGSTYEQY
TRBV3-1/TRBV3-2	TRBJ2-7	.	10	ASSPGNYEQY
TRBV19	TRBJ1-4	.	13	ASSDRDRLRWKLF
TRBV7-8	TRBJ2-5	.	13	ASARGRGGRETQY
TRBV27	TRBJ2-1	once	12	ASSIRDGWHEQF
TRBV11-2	TRBJ2-5	.	12	ASSLPQRQETQY
TRBV19	TRBJ2-7	.	14	ASSMLGRGLNYEQY
TRBV9	TRBJ2-2	.	15	ASSVVKVPQGAGELF
TRBV4-1	TRBJ2-7	.	14	ASSQDSRGPPYEQY
TRBV5-8	TRBJ1-2	once	15	ASSPLFGTDISYGYT
TRBV27	TRBJ2-3	.	12	ASSRAPSTDTQY
TRBV5-1	TRBJ2-1	once	13	ASSGQGRVNNEQF
TRBV7-8	TRBJ2-1	.	16	ASSYWGLAGGLGNEQF
TRBV28	TRBJ2-1	.	11	ASSLGVYNEQF
TRBV9	TRBJ2-6	once	16	ASTISGQGIAGANVLT
TRBV9	TRBJ2-2	.	11	ASRTENTGELF
TRBV5-4	TRBJ2-1	.	12	ASSLLAGGNEQF
TRBV15	TRBJ1-6	.	13	ATSRGRGLGSPLH